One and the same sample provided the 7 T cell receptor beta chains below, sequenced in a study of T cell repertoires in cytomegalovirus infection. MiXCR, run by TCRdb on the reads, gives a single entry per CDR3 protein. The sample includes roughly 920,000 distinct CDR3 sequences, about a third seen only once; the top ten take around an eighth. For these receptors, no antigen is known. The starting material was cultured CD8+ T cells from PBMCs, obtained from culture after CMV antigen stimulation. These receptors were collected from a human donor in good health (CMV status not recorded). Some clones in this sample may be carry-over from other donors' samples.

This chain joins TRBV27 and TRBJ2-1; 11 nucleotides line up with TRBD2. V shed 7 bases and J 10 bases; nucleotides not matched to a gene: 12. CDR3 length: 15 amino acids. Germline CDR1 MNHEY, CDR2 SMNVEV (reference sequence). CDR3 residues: CASNLGLAGGEEQFF. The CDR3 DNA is TGTGCCAGCAATCTAGGGCTAGCGGGGGGAGAGGAGCAGTTCTTC.

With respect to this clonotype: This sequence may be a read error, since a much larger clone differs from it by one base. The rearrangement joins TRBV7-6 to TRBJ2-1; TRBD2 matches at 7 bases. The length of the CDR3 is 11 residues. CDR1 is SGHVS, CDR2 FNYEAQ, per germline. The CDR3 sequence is CTSSWGGEQFF. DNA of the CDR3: TGTACCAGCAGCTGGGGGGGTGAGCAGTTCTTC.

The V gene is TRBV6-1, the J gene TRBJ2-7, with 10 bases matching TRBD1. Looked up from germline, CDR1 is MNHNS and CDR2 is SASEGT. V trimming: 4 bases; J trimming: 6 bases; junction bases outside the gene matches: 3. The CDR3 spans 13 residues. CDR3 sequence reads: CASSADRGSEQYV. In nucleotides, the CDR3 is TGTGCCAGCAGTGCGGACAGGGGGTCCGAGCAGTACGTC.

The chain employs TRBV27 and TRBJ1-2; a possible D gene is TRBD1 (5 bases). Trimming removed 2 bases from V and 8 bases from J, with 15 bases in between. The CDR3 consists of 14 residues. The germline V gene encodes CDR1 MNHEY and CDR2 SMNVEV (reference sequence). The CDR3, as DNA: TGTGCCAGCAGTTTAGGGGGAAGGGTGGACGGCTACACCTTC. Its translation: CASSLGGRVDGYTF.

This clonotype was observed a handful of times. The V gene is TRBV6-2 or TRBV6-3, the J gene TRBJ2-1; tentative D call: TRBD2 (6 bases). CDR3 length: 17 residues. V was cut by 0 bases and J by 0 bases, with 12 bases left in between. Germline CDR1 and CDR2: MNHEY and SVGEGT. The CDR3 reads CASSYSFLATSYNEQFF. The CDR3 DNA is TGTGCCAGCAGTTACTCTTTCCTAGCGACCTCCTACAATGAGCAGTTCTTC.

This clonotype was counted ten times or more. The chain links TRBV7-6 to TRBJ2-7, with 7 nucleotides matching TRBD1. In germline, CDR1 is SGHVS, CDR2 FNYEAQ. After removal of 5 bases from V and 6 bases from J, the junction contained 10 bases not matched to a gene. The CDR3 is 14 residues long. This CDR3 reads CASSLRKGGGEQYF. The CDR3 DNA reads TGTGCCAGCAGCCTAAGGAAAGGGGGCGGCGAGCAGTACTTC.

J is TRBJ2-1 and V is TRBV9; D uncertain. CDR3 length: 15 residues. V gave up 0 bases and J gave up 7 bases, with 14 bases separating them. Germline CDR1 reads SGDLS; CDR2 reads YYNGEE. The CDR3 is CASSVDGVVGNEQFF. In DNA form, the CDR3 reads TGTGCCAGCAGCGTAGACGGTGTGGTAGGGAATGAGCAGTTCTTC.